Reported below is one T cell receptor beta chain. The treatment here: randomized to nivolumab then ipilimumab (arm A) or the reverse (arm B). This sample was taken from a study of sequential checkpoint blockade in melanoma. Germline CDR1 reads SGDLS; CDR2 reads YYNGEE. V lost 0 bases, J lost 3 bases, and 9 bases lay in between. The CDR3 is 15 amino acids. Measured with immunoSEQ multiplex PCR; TCRdb has only the in-frame clones, and not every one. Seen here are fewer than 15,000 clones, more than 75% observed once, and the top ten hold around 28%. The material was CD8+ T cells sorted from blood (inferred from file names), obtained from a patient given nivolumab and ipilimumab in sequence. The sequence came from a human donor with melanoma. The chain joins TRBV9 to TRBJ1-4; D may be TRBD1 (6 bases). The CDR3: CASSVAGQANEKLFF. CDR3 nucleotides: TGTGCCAGCAGCGTAGCGGGACAAGCTAATGAAAAACTGTTTTTT.